This TCR beta chain was captured by sequencing in a study of blood T cells in healthy people across ages. Study-wide results and caveats: The recorded TCR beta diversity per million T cells decreased in a roughly linear manner with age.

Details on this clonotype: The target antigen is unknown.

Looked up from germline, CDR1 is MDHEN and CDR2 is SYDVKM. CDR3 size: 13 residues. Deletions cut 5 bases from V and 6 bases from J, with 10 bases between. The second PCR ran roughly 7 to 11 cycles with a sample-barcoded 5' primer and J-beta primers. Samples each returned at least 3 million CDR3-containing paired-end reads. In TCRdb, the 5' RACE reads were re-called with MiXCR into one record per CDR3 protein. This table holds some 1,500,000 distinct CDR3 sequences, less than 45% found once. This rearrangement joins TRBV28 to TRBJ2-2; D ambiguous. The sequencing sample was made of blood. This sequence was found in a woman under 30 in good health. CDR3 loop: CASSTPWAGELFF. CDR3 nucleotide sequence: TGTGCCAGCAGTACCCCGTGGGCCGGGGAGCTGTTTTTT.